The rows below give T cell receptor beta chains drawn from one sample of a study of spatial heterogeneity in lung cancer. TCRdb fed the 5' RACE reads into MiXCR, producing one record per CDR3 protein. Here the sample spans approximately 43,000 distinct CDR3 sequences, roughly a tenth being singletons. Sequenced here: PBMCs, sampled at follow-up. These receptors were collected from a female donor with early-stage non-small cell lung cancer. Both conserved end residues are part of each CDR3. Each record gives: V gene, clone size, D gene, J gene, CDR3 protein, CDR3 DNA. A D gene is named only where the DNA matches it firmly. Size values are once, few and many counts, or a class for expanded clones, and some rows have none.

V: TRBV20-1; size: NA; D: TRBD1; J: TRBJ1-1; CDR3: CSAYRGMNTEAFF; DNA: TGCAGTGCTTACAGGGGGATGAACACTGAAGCTTTCTTT
V: TRBV6-2/TRBV6-3; size: many; D: TRBD1; J: TRBJ1-5; CDR3: CASSPSLWEDREFGNQPQHF; DNA: TGTGCCAGCAGCCCCTCCCTATGGGAGGACAGGGAGTTTGGCAATCAGCCCCAGCATTTT
V: TRBV5-1; size: NA; D: NA; J: TRBJ2-5; CDR3: CASSPPTEIQYF; DNA: TGCGCCAGCAGCCCCCCAACTGAAATCCAGTACTTC
V: TRBV5-4; size: NA; D: NA; J: TRBJ2-3; CDR3: CASSPGRKSTDTQYF; DNA: TGTGCCAGCAGCCCGGGACGGAAAAGCACAGATACGCAGTATTTT
V: TRBV7-9; size: many; D: NA; J: TRBJ2-3; CDR3: CASSLKIPGLTSTDTQYF; DNA: TGTGCCAGCAGCTTAAAGATACCGGGACTGACTAGCACAGATACGCAGTATTTT
V: TRBV5-1; size: NA; D: NA; J: TRBJ2-1; CDR3: CASSKQAPGPSDEQFF; DNA: TGCGCCAGCAGCAAACAAGCGCCCGGCCCCTCCGATGAGCAGTTCTTC
V: TRBV3-1; size: medium-sized; D: TRBD2; J: TRBJ2-3; CDR3: CASSPGGSTDTQYF; DNA: TGTGCCAGCAGCCCGGGGGGGAGCACAGATACGCAGTATTTT
V: TRBV29-1; size: NA; D: NA; J: TRBJ2-5; CDR3: CSVAPGWGMSETQYF; DNA: TGCAGCGTTGCACCAGGGTGGGGGATGTCGGAGACCCAGTACTTC
V: TRBV20-1; size: few; D: TRBD1; J: TRBJ1-1; CDR3: CSAEGDREAFF; DNA: TGCAGTGCTGAAGGGGACAGAGAAGCTTTCTTT
V: TRBV7-2; size: many; D: NA; J: TRBJ2-7; CDR3: CASSLSLGSYEQYF; DNA: TGTGCCAGCAGCTTATCTCTGGGTTCCTACGAGCAGTACTTC
V: TRBV20-1; size: few; D: NA; J: TRBJ1-3; CDR3: CSARFGNTIYF; DNA: TGCAGTGCTAGGTTCGGAAACACCATATATTTT
V: TRBV9; size: many; D: NA; J: TRBJ1-5; CDR3: CASSPGEGSQPQHF; DNA: TGTGCCAGCAGCCCCGGGGAAGGGAGTCAGCCCCAGCATTTT
V: TRBV5-1; size: many; D: NA; J: TRBJ2-1; CDR3: CASSLSGPGVYNEQFF; DNA: TGCGCCAGCAGCCTTAGCGGCCCTGGCGTATACAATGAGCAGTTCTTC
V: TRBV5-1; size: many; D: NA; J: TRBJ2-3; CDR3: CASSAPDSDTQYF; DNA: TGCGCCAGCAGCGCGCCCGATTCAGATACGCAGTATTTT
V: TRBV7-9; size: NA; D: TRBD1; J: TRBJ1-1; CDR3: CASSLEDRGAFF; DNA: TGTGCCAGCAGCTTAGAAGACAGGGGAGCTTTCTTT
V: TRBV5-1; size: few; D: NA; J: TRBJ2-7; CDR3: CASSLVGSEQYF; DNA: TGCGCCAGCAGCTTGGTGGGTTCCGAGCAGTACTTC
V: TRBV4-3; size: few; D: TRBD1; J: TRBJ2-2; CDR3: CASSQEDRAGGELFF; DNA: TGCGCCAGCAGCCAAGAAGACAGGGCGGGCGGGGAGCTGTTTTTT
V: TRBV2; size: few; D: NA; J: TRBJ2-2; CDR3: CASRVATGELFF; DNA: TGTGCCAGCAGAGTAGCTACCGGGGAGCTGTTTTTT
V: TRBV10-3; size: NA; D: NA; J: TRBJ2-5; CDR3: CAIRGGQETQYF; DNA: TGTGCCATCAGGGGGGGCCAAGAGACCCAGTACTTC
V: TRBV6-5; size: many; D: NA; J: TRBJ1-1; CDR3: CASSYLGPKTEAFF; DNA: TGTGCCAGCAGTTACTTGGGGCCGAAGACTGAAGCTTTCTTT
V: TRBV27; size: NA; D: NA; J: TRBJ1-1; CDR3: CASSLSTGHGLGSTEAFF; DNA: TGTGCCAGCAGTTTATCGACCGGGCACGGGTTGGGATCCACTGAAGCTTTCTTT
V: TRBV28; size: many; D: NA; J: TRBJ1-2; CDR3: CASSPTRDPRYGYTF; DNA: TGTGCCAGCAGCCCCACCCGGGACCCCCGGTATGGCTACACCTTC
V: TRBV7-2; size: NA; D: TRBD2; J: TRBJ2-3; CDR3: CASSLVASGGNTQYF; DNA: TGTGCCAGCAGCTTAGTGGCTAGCGGAGGTAATACGCAGTATTTT
V: TRBV7-2; size: many; D: NA; J: TRBJ2-7; CDR3: CASSSNRAAYEQYF; DNA: TGTGCCAGCAGTTCGAACCGGGCGGCCTACGAGCAGTACTTC
V: TRBV5-1; size: few; D: TRBD1; J: TRBJ2-1; CDR3: CASSLRGLSYNEQFF; DNA: TGCGCCAGCAGCTTGAGGGGGCTTTCCTACAATGAGCAGTTCTTC
V: TRBV20-1; size: many; D: NA; J: TRBJ2-3; CDR3: CSARDRVGSDTQYF; DNA: TGCAGTGCTAGAGATCGCGTGGGGAGCGATACGCAGTATTTT
V: TRBV20-1; size: few; D: NA; J: TRBJ1-6; CDR3: CSARDYRGTGSPLHF; DNA: TGCAGTGCTAGAGATTATCGGGGTACAGGGTCACCCCTCCACTTT
V: TRBV5-1; size: NA; D: TRBD1; J: TRBJ1-4; CDR3: CASSHRQGPNPEKLFF; DNA: TGCGCCAGCAGCCATAGACAGGGACCCAACCCAGAAAAACTGTTTTTT
V: TRBV20-1; size: NA; D: TRBD1; J: TRBJ1-1; CDR3: CSARLTGTGFTVAFF; DNA: TGCAGTGCTAGACTAACCGGGACAGGGTTTACTGTAGCTTTCTTT
V: TRBV12-3/TRBV12-4; size: few; D: TRBD2; J: TRBJ2-1; CDR3: CASSLLAGPYNEQFF; DNA: TGTGCCAGCAGTCTACTAGCGGGGCCCTACAATGAGCAGTTCTTC
V: TRBV24-1; size: few; D: NA; J: TRBJ2-1; CDR3: CATSDLSPAGEQFF; DNA: TGTGCCACCAGTGATTTATCCCCGGCGGGTGAGCAGTTCTTC
V: TRBV3-1; size: medium-sized; D: NA; J: TRBJ2-4; CDR3: CASSQDYRRENIQYF; DNA: TGTGCCAGCAGCCAAGATTACAGACGGGAAAACATTCAGTACTTC
V: TRBV29-1; size: many; D: NA; J: TRBJ2-2; CDR3: CSVGEVLDAGELFF; DNA: TGCAGCGTTGGGGAGGTACTAGATGCCGGGGAGCTGTTTTTT
V: TRBV20-1; size: few; D: TRBD1; J: TRBJ2-3; CDR3: CSPKGTGSTDTQYF; DNA: TGCAGCCCTAAGGGGACAGGGTCCACAGATACGCAGTATTTT
V: TRBV5-1; size: many; D: NA; J: TRBJ2-1; CDR3: CASSPSNNEQFF; DNA: TGCGCCAGCAGCCCCTCCAACAATGAGCAGTTCTTC
V: TRBV20-1; size: many; D: NA; J: TRBJ2-3; CDR3: CSAPLAGRGLADTQYF; DNA: TGCAGTGCTCCCCTCGCGGGGCGGGGCCTCGCAGATACGCAGTATTTT
V: TRBV12-3/TRBV12-4; size: NA; D: NA; J: TRBJ2-2; CDR3: CASSLGQTNTGELFF; DNA: TGTGCCAGCAGTTTAGGGCAGACTAACACCGGGGAGCTGTTTTTT
V: TRBV15; size: many; D: TRBD1; J: TRBJ1-4; CDR3: CATSRIPGQGLEKLFF; DNA: TGTGCCACCAGCAGGATTCCGGGACAGGGTTTAGAAAAACTGTTTTTT
V: TRBV7-8; size: few; D: NA; J: TRBJ2-1; CDR3: CASSLAGKEFF; DNA: TGTGCCAGCAGCTTAGCCGGGAAAGAGTTCTTC
V: TRBV7-3; size: NA; D: NA; J: TRBJ2-2; CDR3: CASGGTRNTGELFF; DNA: TGTGCCAGCGGGGGGACCCGAAACACCGGGGAGCTGTTTTTT
V: TRBV4-3; size: many; D: TRBD2; J: TRBJ2-7; CDR3: CASSQAGTSTEQYF; DNA: TGCGCCAGCAGCCAAGCGGGGACTAGCACCGAGCAGTACTTC
V: TRBV7-9; size: NA; D: NA; J: TRBJ2-2; CDR3: CASTQVMNTGELFF; DNA: TGTGCCAGCACCCAGGTCATGAACACCGGGGAGCTGTTTTTT
V: TRBV11-2; size: many; D: TRBD1; J: TRBJ1-1; CDR3: CASSLRPTGMNTEAFF; DNA: TGTGCCAGCAGCTTACGCCCGACAGGGATGAACACTGAAGCTTTCTTT
V: TRBV7-2; size: many; D: NA; J: TRBJ2-7; CDR3: CARAEQGPSSYEQYF; DNA: TGTGCCAGGGCCGAACAGGGACCGAGCTCCTACGAGCAGTACTTC
V: TRBV19; size: NA; D: NA; J: TRBJ2-1; CDR3: CASSMRTGRSSHPIYEQFF; DNA: TGTGCCAGTAGCATGCGGACCGGACGGAGCTCCCACCCAATTTATGAGCAGTTCTTC